The 22 T cell receptor beta chains reported below all come from one sample, sequenced in a study of molecular identifiers for immune sequencing clone quantification. TCRdb re-derived calls from the PCR reads in MiXCR, one entry per CDR3 protein. Of 400,000 to 600,000 distinct CDR3 sequences listed, around 21% are singletons. The sample taken for sequencing was naive CD8+ T cells from blood, with Jurkat cell RNA spiked in. Documented subset: FACS-sorted CD8+CD4-CCR7+CD45RA+ naive T cells. The receptors shown here come from a human donor in good health. Some libraries in this study had Jurkat cell RNA spiked in.

This clonotype was counted between two and nine times. The chain joins TRBV4-1 to TRBJ1-4; the D is unclear. The germline CDR1 and CDR2 sequences are MGHRA and YSYEKL. This CDR3 region has 15 residues. Trimming took off 7 bases at V and 4 bases at J, with 16 bases between the two ends. The CDR3 is CASNEEWQSNEKLFF. In DNA form, the CDR3 reads TGCGCCAGCAACGAAGAGTGGCAGAGTAATGAAAAACTGTTTTTT.

There are a few counts of this clonotype. The V and J genes are TRBV12-3 or TRBV12-4 and TRBJ1-1, with 11 bases identical to TRBD1. V lost 7 bases, J lost 7 bases, and 8 bases stayed unmatched. The CDR3 covers 14 residues. The CDR3 DNA reads TGTGCCAGCAAACCCGGGACAGGGGGGCGTGAAGCTTTCTTT. It translates to CASKPGTGGREAFF.

The sample holds many counts of this clonotype. The chain uses TRBV20-1 and TRBJ2-3, with TRBD2 matching over 8 bases. Germline CDR1 reads DFQATT; CDR2 reads SNEGSKA (reference sequence). The V gene end was trimmed by 6 bases and the J gene end by 1 base; junction bases not matched to a gene: 6. The CDR3 has 14 residues. CDR3 amino acids: CSAPPLAGTDTQYF. As DNA, the CDR3 is TGCAGTGCGCCCCCACTAGCGGGCACAGATACGCAGTATTTT.

Details on this clonotype: Just one base apart from a much larger clone, this may be a read error. The rearrangement links TRBV7-8 to TRBJ2-5, with TRBD2 matching over 9 bases. Trimming removed 11 bases from V and 2 bases from J; junction bases left unmatched: 12. The germline CDR1 and CDR2 sequences are SGHVS and FQNEAQ. The CDR3 is 15 residues long. CDR3 bases: TGTGCCGGCACCCTCCTAGCGGGGTTACAAGAGACCCAGTACTTC. Amino acid sequence: CAGTLLAGLQETQYF.

This clonotype showed up just a few times. The J gene is TRBJ2-7, the V gene TRBV19; D remains unclear. Trimming pared 8 bases from V and 0 bases from J, leaving 23 bases between. Germline loops: CDR1 LNHDA, CDR2 SQIVND (reference sequence). CDR3 length: 17 amino acids. CDR3 amino acids: CASRPRSRTVSSYEQYF. CDR3 DNA sequence: TGTGCCAGTCGTCCCCGTTCGCGGACCGTCAGCTCCTACGAGCAGTACTTC.

This clonotype was detected many times. The rearrangement joins TRBV7-9 to TRBJ2-7; D unclear. Per germline, CDR1 SEHNR and CDR2 FQNEAQ (reference sequence). The CDR3 loop spans 14 amino acids. The V end lost 0 bases, the J end lost 6 bases, and 12 bases lay between the germline ends. CDR3 sequence: CASSLAGAPGEQYF. DNA of the CDR3: TGTGCCAGCAGCTTAGCAGGAGCCCCTGGCGAGCAGTACTTC.

DNA of the CDR3: TGTGCCAGCAGTTTAGCGGCCAGCACTGAAGCTTTCTTT. Its translation is CASSLAASTEAFF. The chain has TRBV12-3 or TRBV12-4 and TRBJ1-1; no reliable D call. Trimming shortened V by 0 bases and J by 4 bases, and 6 bases separated the two germline ends. The CDR3 has 13 amino acids.

The rearrangement uses TRBV19 and TRBJ2-1, with 9 positions matching TRBD2. The junction had 5 bases not matched to a gene; V was cut back by 8 bases and J by 3 bases. The germline gives CDR1 LNHDA, CDR2 SQIVND (reference sequence). CDR3 size: 14 residues. Written as DNA, the CDR3 is TGTGCCAGTCTAGCGGGGAGAGGCTACAATGAGCAGTTCTTC. Its protein is CASLAGRGYNEQFF.

The chain couples TRBV3-1 to TRBJ2-3; 9 positions match TRBD2. V gave up 1 base and J gave up 3 bases; unmatched junction bases: 5. Germline V lookup: CDR1 LGHDT, CDR2 YNNKEL (reference sequence). The CDR3 is 16 amino acids. The DNA for the CDR3 is TGTGCCAGCAGCCAAGGGGTTAGCGGGAGTACAGATACGCAGTATTTT. As protein: CASSQGVSGSTDTQYF.

About this clonotype: This may stem from a read error, because a much larger clone lies one nucleotide away. J is TRBJ2-1 and V is TRBV30; D unclear. This CDR3 is built from 11 residues. Germline CDR1 is GTSNPN and CDR2 is SVGIG (reference sequence). V lost 4 bases, J lost 10 bases, and 11 bases lay in between. This CDR3 is CAWNVVGEQFF. DNA for the CDR3: TGTGCCTGGAATGTAGTCGGAGAGCAGTTCTTC.

In this sample, this clonotype turned up many times. The chain links TRBV7-9 to TRBJ2-7, with unresolved D. V shed 1 base and J shed 3 bases, with 13 bases lying between them. CDR3 length: 15 amino acids. Germline V gene lookup returns CDR1 SEHNR and CDR2 FQNEAQ (reference sequence). In DNA, the CDR3 is TGTGCCAGCAGCTTAGGTCCGGGCGCCAACTACGAGCAGTACTTC. This encodes CASSLGPGANYEQYF.

This clonotype was recorded at least ten times. The chain joins TRBV7-2 to TRBJ2-7; 7 bases fit TRBD1. The CDR3 contains 14 residues. Germline V gene data show CDR1 as SGHTA and CDR2 as FQGNSA. Germline trimming cut 5 bases from V and 6 bases from J; bases unmatched to any gene: 10. Here the CDR3 DNA reads TGTGCCAGCAGCATTACAGGGGCTTGGCGCGAGCAGTACTTC. Protein product: CASSITGAWREQYF.

For this clonotype: An end of the junction does not agree with germline; a read error may underlie this. This rearrangement joins TRBV14 to TRBJ1-2, with a tentative D call TRBD1 (6 bases). CDR3 length: 14 residues. From germline, CDR1 is SGHDN and CDR2 FVKESK. The CDR3 bases are TGTGCCAGCAGCCTTCGAACAGGGAACTGTGGCTACACCTTC. This translates into CASSLRTGNCGYTF.

V usage is TRBV27 and J usage is TRBJ2-7, with D maybe TRBD2 (6 bases). V lost 7 bases to trimming and J lost 6 bases, with 13 bases between them. Germline CDR1 and CDR2: MNHEY and SMNVEV (reference sequence). The CDR3 extends over 12 amino acids. In DNA, the CDR3 is TGTGCCAGCAATTCCATCGGGGGCGAGCAGTACTTC. Translating it yields CASNSIGGEQYF.

This clonotype appeared a single time. A much larger clone differs from this one at a single base, so this may be a read error. This chain joins TRBV4-1 and TRBJ2-7; D possibly matches TRBD1 or TRBD2 (5 bases each). Germline values: CDR1 MGHRA, CDR2 YSYEKL. The CDR3 loop spans 13 amino acids. Trimming stripped 4 bases from V and 4 bases from J, with 11 bases between. CDR3 DNA: TGCGCCAGCAGCCGAGTTTGGGGGTACGAGCAGTACTTC. This gives the protein CASSRVWGYEQYF.

The rearrangement uses TRBV15 and TRBJ1-1; D gene unclear. The CDR3 consists of 13 residues. Trimming took 4 bases from V and 3 from J, leaving 9 bases between them. Germline V gene sequence: CDR1 LNHNV, CDR2 YYDKDF (reference sequence). The CDR3 DNA reads TGTGCCACCAGCAACAATATGGACACTGAAGCTTTCTTT. Translating it yields CATSNNMDTEAFF.

In this sample, this clonotype turned up a few times. The rearrangement joins TRBV12-3 or TRBV12-4 to TRBJ2-5, with D unclear. CDR3 length: 12 residues. V lost 6 bases and J lost 4, with 9 bases in between. Here the CDR3 reads CASRSVGETQYF. The CDR3 DNA is TGTGCCAGCAGGTCGGTTGGAGAGACCCAGTACTTC.

In its sample, this clonotype was seen many times. CDR3: CASSLLRVDYSSGANVLTF. The CDR3 coding sequence is TGTGCCAGCAGCCTCCTGAGGGTAGACTACAGCTCTGGGGCCAACGTCCTGACTTTC. V usage is TRBV7-6 and J usage is TRBJ2-6, with D tentatively TRBD2 (5 bases). Trimming stripped 5 bases from V and 0 bases from J, with 20 bases between. The CDR3 spans 19 residues. The germline V gene encodes CDR1 SGHVS and CDR2 FNYEAQ.

In its sample, this clonotype was seen many times. V gene TRBV6-6 combines with J gene TRBJ2-1; D unclear. The CDR3 is 13 amino acids. V dropped 3 bases and J dropped 8 bases, with 11 bases sitting between them. Germline assignment: CDR1 MNHNY and CDR2 SVGAGI (reference sequence). This chain's CDR3 is CASSYYESDEQFF. The CDR3 region has the DNA TGTGCCAGCAGTTATTATGAGAGCGATGAGCAGTTCTTC.

The chain is built from TRBV11-2 and TRBJ1-1; the D is unclear. The CDR3 runs 15 residues. Germline CDR1 SGHAT, CDR2 FQNNGV. Trimming took 1 base from V and 1 from J, leaving 10 bases between them. The CDR3 protein is CASSLVMQTNTEAFF. CDR3 sequence (DNA): TGTGCCAGCAGCTTAGTTATGCAGACGAACACTGAAGCTTTCTTT.

Many counts were recorded for this clonotype. The chain joins TRBV12-5 to TRBJ1-1; no clear D. CDR1 is LGHNT and CDR2 is FRNRAP in the germline V gene. The CDR3 contains 18 residues. V lost 3 bases to trimming and J lost 0 bases, with 20 bases between them. The CDR3 region is CASGFYLPSKEMNTEAFF. The CDR3, as DNA: TGTGCTAGTGGTTTCTACCTACCCTCGAAAGAAATGAACACTGAAGCTTTCTTT.

This clonotype was seen ten or more times. The V gene is TRBV12-3 or TRBV12-4, the J gene TRBJ2-7; 12 bases are a match to TRBD2. The CDR3 has 14 amino acids. V dropped 5 bases and J dropped 7; count of bases not matched to a gene: 6. In DNA, the CDR3 is TGTGCCAGCAGTCCACTAGCGGGAGGTGGTGAGCAGTACTTC. Translating gives CASSPLAGGGEQYF.